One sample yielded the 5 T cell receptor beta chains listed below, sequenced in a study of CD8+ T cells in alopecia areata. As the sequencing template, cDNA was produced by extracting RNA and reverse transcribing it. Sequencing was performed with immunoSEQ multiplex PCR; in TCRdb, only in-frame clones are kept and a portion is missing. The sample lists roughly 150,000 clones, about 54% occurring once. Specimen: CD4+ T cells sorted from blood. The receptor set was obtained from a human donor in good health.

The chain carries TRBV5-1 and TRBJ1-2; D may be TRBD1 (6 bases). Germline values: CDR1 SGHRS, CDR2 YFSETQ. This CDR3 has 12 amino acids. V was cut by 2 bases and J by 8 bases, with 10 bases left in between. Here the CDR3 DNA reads TGCGCCAGCAGCTTTAACAGGGACGGCTACACCTTC. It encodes CASSFNRDGYTF.

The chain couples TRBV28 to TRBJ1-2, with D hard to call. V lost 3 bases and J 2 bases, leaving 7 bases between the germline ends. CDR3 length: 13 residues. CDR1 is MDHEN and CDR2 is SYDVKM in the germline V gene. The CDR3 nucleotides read TGTGCCAGCAGTTTCTCCAGAAACTATGGCTACACCTTC. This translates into CASSFSRNYGYTF.

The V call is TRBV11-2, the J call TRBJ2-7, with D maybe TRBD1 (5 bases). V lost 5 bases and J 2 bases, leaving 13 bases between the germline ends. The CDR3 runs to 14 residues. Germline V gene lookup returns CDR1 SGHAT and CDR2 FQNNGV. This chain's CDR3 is CASSTIQAAYEQYF. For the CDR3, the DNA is TGTGCCAGCAGCACGATACAGGCCGCCTACGAGCAGTACTTC.

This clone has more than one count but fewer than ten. As DNA, the CDR3 is TGTGCCAGCAGCTTTGGGGGACTAGGCACAGATACGCAGTATTTT. Its translation is CASSFGGLGTDTQYF. The chain is built from TRBV7-3 and TRBJ2-3, with 8 bases lining up with TRBD2. Germline values: CDR1 SGHTA, CDR2 FQGTGA. The CDR3 spans 15 residues. The V gene end was trimmed by 3 bases and the J gene end by 1 base; junction bases not matched to a gene: 3.

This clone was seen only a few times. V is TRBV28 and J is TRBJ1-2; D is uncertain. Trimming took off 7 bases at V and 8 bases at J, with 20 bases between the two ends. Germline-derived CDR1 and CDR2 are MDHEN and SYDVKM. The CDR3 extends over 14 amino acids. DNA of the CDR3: TGTGCCAGCACCCAAAGTCGGGGAGCTGACGGCTACACCTTC. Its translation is CASTQSRGADGYTF.